The 25 T cell receptor beta chains listed next were all sequenced from one sample in a study of tumor-infiltrating lymphocytes in primary liver carcinoma. Priming with a constant-region primer yielded TCR beta cDNA from 400 to 500 ng total RNA. Modified slightly, ARM-PCR produced TCR beta libraries over three nested multiplex PCR rounds. Primers for the first two PCR rounds were TRBV1-TRBV30 forward primers and a C-beta reverse primer (about 9 cycles per round). Using its own MiXCR run on the multiplex PCR reads, TCRdb lists one record per CDR3 protein. The sample has tens of thousands of distinct CDR3 sequences, about two thirds seen once; the top ten hold 40%. Total RNA and DNA came together from about 19-30 mg of bulk tissue without cell sorting. Specimen: liver tumor tissue from sampling region 4. The subset is: tumor region T4, right-lateral pole. The source is a man aged 35 to 55 with primary liver carcinoma and hepatitis B virus infection.

The rearrangement uses TRBV28 and TRBJ2-4; D tentatively fits TRBD1 or TRBD2 (5 bases each). Germline V gene data show CDR1 as MDHEN and CDR2 as SYDVKM. This CDR3 is built from 17 residues. The CDR3 DNA sequence: TGTGTCAGTAGCCGGAGCGACAGTGGACTAGCCAAAAACATTCAGTACTTC. Amino acid sequence: CVSSRSDSGLAKNIQYF.

On this clonotype: The junction does not match germline at one end; this may be a read error. The chain recombines TRBV11-2 with TRBJ1-1; D gene uncertain. CDR1 SGHAT and CDR2 FQNNGV come from the germline V gene. The CDR3 has 16 residues. CDR3 region: CASGRGRARVFTVAFF. The CDR3 nucleotides read TGTGCCAGCGGCCGAGGTAGGGCAAGGGTCTTCACTGTAGCTTTCTTT.

This clonotype was detected ten times or more. This chain uses TRBV7-9 with TRBJ2-7, with D perhaps assigned TRBD1 or TRBD2 (5 bases each). The germline V and J ends were trimmed by 8 bases and 2 bases, with 10 bases remaining between them. Germline CDR1 and CDR2: SEHNR and FQNEAQ (reference sequence). This CDR3 region has 12 residues. Here the CDR3 DNA reads TGTGCCAGCGGGACCGGCCCCTACGAGCAGTACTTC. Amino acids: CASGTGPYEQYF.

This chain uses TRBV6-6 with TRBJ2-2; tentatively, D is TRBD2 (5 bases). Per the germline V gene, CDR1 is MNHNY and CDR2 is SVGAGI (reference sequence). The CDR3 covers 14 residues. The V end lost 8 bases, the J end lost 6 bases, and 16 bases lay between the germline ends. The CDR3 coding sequence is TGTGCCAGCCGTCCGGACTCCTCCTCCGGGGAGCTGTTTTTT. Protein product: CASRPDSSSGELFF.

In regard to this clonotype: A much larger clonotype is one base distant, so this may be a read error. The chain combines TRBV6-2 or TRBV6-3 with TRBJ2-1, with D unresolved. The CDR3 runs 13 residues. V was trimmed by 7 bases and J by 9 bases, leaving 16 bases between them. Germline V gene data show CDR1 as MNHEY and CDR2 as SVGEGT. In DNA, the CDR3 is TGTGCCAGCAATACCACCCCAGTAGGTGAGCAGTTCTTC. Its protein product is CASNTTPVGEQFF.

CDR3: CASSERAYNEQFF. CDR3 sequence (DNA): TGTGCCAGCAGTGAGCGGGCGTACAATGAGCAGTTCTTC. J is TRBJ2-1 and V is TRBV27; D might be TRBD2 (6 bases). CDR3 length: 13 amino acids. Trimming pared 5 bases from V and 4 bases from J, leaving 9 bases between. Per germline, CDR1 MNHEY and CDR2 SMNVEV (reference sequence).

Notes on this clonotype: A much more abundant neighbour one base away suggests this may be a read error. The chain has TRBV11-2 and TRBJ2-1; D not certain. This CDR3 is built from 11 residues. Germline CDR1 and CDR2: SGHAT and FQNNGV. The CDR3 DNA follows: TGTACCAGCAGCCCCCGTAATGAGCAGTTCTTC. It yields the protein CTSSPRNEQFF.

With respect to this clonotype: Without the conserved terminal phenylalanine or tryptophan, this CDR3 likely stems from a read error. The rearrangement links TRBV6-6 to TRBJ1-2, with TRBD1 as a possible D gene (5 bases). This CDR3 is 15 amino acids long. The V gene lost 6 bases and the J gene lost 1 base, with 15 bases spanning the gap. The germline CDR1 and CDR2 sequences are MNHNY and SVGAGI (reference sequence). CDR3 loop: CASRGRDGLNYGYTI. In DNA form, the CDR3 reads TGTGCCAGCAGAGGAAGGGACGGACTTAACTATGGCTACACCATC.

Comment on this clonotype: The junction and the germline gene differ at one end; a read error may be behind it. The chain carries TRBV5-6 and TRBJ2-2; 10 bases match TRBD1. In germline, CDR1 is SGHDT, CDR2 YYEEEE. The CDR3 length is 15 residues. Here the CDR3 DNA reads TGTGTCAGCAATATCGGGACAGGGGCCACCGGGGAGCTGTTTTTT. It is translated as CVSNIGTGATGELFF.

The chain is built from TRBV11-3 and TRBJ2-2; D unresolved. V was trimmed by 9 bases and J by 4 bases, leaving 18 bases between them. The CDR3 covers 15 residues. Germline V gene lookup returns CDR1 SGHNT and CDR2 YENEEA. The CDR3: CARWRLKPITGELFF. The DNA for the CDR3 is TGTGCCAGGTGGCGCCTTAAACCCATCACCGGGGAGCTGTTTTTT. Together with reference TRBV11-3 and TRBJ2-2, the CDR3 gives the full variable domain: EAGVVQSPRYKIIEKKQPVAFWCNPISGHNTLYWYLQNLGQGPELLIRYENEEAVDDSQLPKDRFSAERLKGVDSTLKIQPAELGDSAVYLCARWRLKPITGELFFGEGSRLTVL.

This clonotype was counted ten times or more. This may come from a read error, since a much larger clone is one base off. V gene TRBV6-5 combines with J gene TRBJ2-5; D gene unclear. The CDR3 loop spans 12 amino acids. Germline CDR1 and CDR2: MNHEY and SVGAGI. CDR3 loop: CASSYSQGTQYF. The CDR3 DNA reads as TGTGCCAGCAGTTACTCACAAGGGACCCAGTACTTC.

V and J are TRBV29-1 and TRBJ1-1; D is possibly TRBD1 (6 bases). Trimming pared 8 bases from V and 2 bases from J, leaving 21 bases between. The CDR3 sequence is 15 residues long. The V gene's germline CDR1 is SQVTM and CDR2 ANQGSEA. CDR3 coding DNA: TGCAGCATTGCCACAGGGTGGGGGATTAACACTGAAGCTTTCTTT. This sequence encodes CSIATGWGINTEAFF.

Of note for this clonotype: The junction shows a germline mismatch at one end, possibly a read error. The CDR3 region is CASTLTARNTGVLFF. CDR3 bases: TGTGCCAGCACCTTGACAGCTAGAAATACCGGGGTGCTGTTTTTT. The chain couples TRBV12-3 or TRBV12-4 to TRBJ2-2; D tentatively fits TRBD1 or TRBD2 (5 bases each). This CDR3 has 15 amino acids.

On this clonotype: As the CDR3 is not closed by the conserved phenylalanine or tryptophan, this likely results from a read error. The limits of the CDR3 on the DNA are not certain, so only TCRdb's listed CDR3 is given. This sequence joins TRBV6-1 and TRBJ2-6; TRBD2 is taken as the D call from the table, unchecked against the DNA. Germline V CDR1 and CDR2: MNHNS, SASEGT. The CDR3 is 15 amino acids in total, end residues counted. The CDR3 sequence is CASSEFSQGANVLIS.

As to this clonotype: One end of the junction is discordant with germline, which a read error may explain. The chain has TRBV4-2 and TRBJ1-1; 8 bases agree with TRBD1. CDR1 and CDR2 from the germline V gene are LGHNA and YNFKEQ. The CDR3 spans 15 residues. The CDR3 DNA is TGTGCCAACAGCCAAAAACAGGGGGTGAACACTGAAGCTTTCTTT. Protein product: CANSQKQGVNTEAFF.

Concerning this clonotype itself: This may be a read error, as it is one base from a much larger clone. The V and J genes are TRBV11-2 and TRBJ2-1; TRBD1 or TRBD2 may be the D gene (5 bases each). The length of the CDR3 is 17 residues. Germline loops: CDR1 SGHAT, CDR2 FQNNGV. In nucleotides, the CDR3 is TGTGCCAGCGGCTTAGAGGGGTACTGGGGTTCCTACAATGAGCAGTTCTTC. Protein: CASGLEGYWGSYNEQFF.

Regarding this clonotype: Just one base apart from a much larger clone, this may be a read error. The chain is built from TRBV5-4 and TRBJ2-5, with TRBD1 as a possible D gene (6 bases). The germline V gene encodes CDR1 SGHNT and CDR2 YYREEE (reference sequence). The length of the CDR3 is 14 residues. CDR3 residues: CASRLGRGGETQYF. CDR3 DNA: TGTGCCAGCAGATTGGGCAGGGGCGGAGAGACCCAGTACTTC.

Comment on this clonotype: The junction departs from germline at one end; a sequencing error may be responsible. The chain couples TRBV6-5 to TRBJ2-6; perhaps D is TRBD1 or TRBD2 (6 bases each). Germline CDR1 MNHEY, CDR2 SVGAGI. This CDR3 is 13 amino acids long. CDR3 residues: CTSTVWGANVLAF. The CDR3 bases are TGTACCAGCACAGTGTGGGGGGCCAACGTCCTGGCTTTC.

The chain recombines TRBV7-9 with TRBJ2-2; the D is unclear. V lost 1 base, J lost 6 bases, and 15 bases lay in between. Germline-derived CDR1 and CDR2 are SEHNR and FQNEAQ (reference sequence). There are 16 residues in the CDR3. This chain's CDR3 is CASSLGCPRMAGELFF. The CDR3 DNA follows: TGTGCCAGCAGCTTAGGCTGCCCGCGGATGGCCGGGGAGCTGTTTTTT.

Regarding this clonotype: Sequence at one end of the junction differs from germline and may be a read error. This chain connects TRBV29-1 to TRBJ2-3; D is perhaps TRBD1 (6 bases). This CDR3 region has 14 residues. The germline CDR1 and CDR2 sequences are SQVTM and ANQGSEA. CDR3 protein: CGVSGTRASDTQYF. The CDR3 DNA reads TGCGGCGTTTCCGGGACAAGGGCGTCAGATACGCAGTATTTT.

Turning to this clonotype: An end of the junction differs from the germline gene, which may be a read error. This chain links TRBV5-6 with TRBJ2-2; tentatively, D is TRBD2 (5 bases). The germline V gene has CDR1 SGHDT and CDR2 YYEEEE. The CDR3 is 12 amino acids. CDR3 sequence: CASSTEPGEQFF. CDR3 DNA: TGTGCCAGCAGCACCGAACCCGGGGAGCAGTTTTTT.

This clonotype was counted a single time. Germline is not matched at one junction end, which may reflect a read error. This sequence joins TRBV7-9 and TRBJ1-2; D ambiguous. CDR1 and CDR2 (germline): SEHNR, FQNEAQ (reference sequence). The CDR3 is 16 amino acids. CDR3 protein: CASSPAGRLSHYGYTF. The CDR3 bases are TGTGCCAGTAGCCCCGCGGGCAGGCTGTCCCATTATGGCTACACTTTC. Looking up the rest from reference TRBV7-9 and TRBJ1-2 gives the full variable domain: DTGVSQNPRHKITKRGQNVTFRCDPISEHNRLYWYRQTLGQGPEFLTYFQNEAQLEKSRLLSDRFSAERPKGSFSTLEIQRTEQGDSAMYLCASSPAGRLSHYGYTFGSGTRLTVV.

As for this clonotype: A read error may account for a junction end that differs from germline. V and J are TRBV11-2 and TRBJ1-4; D uncertain. Germline V gives CDR1 SGHAT, CDR2 FQNNGV. This CDR3 has 15 amino acids. CDR3 region: CASSLDGFANEKLIF. The CDR3 nucleotides are TGTGCCAGCAGCTTAGACGGATTCGCTAATGAAAAACTGATCTTT.

To note about this clonotype: Being one base from a much bigger clone, this may be a read error. CDR3 nucleotides: TGTGCCAGCAGCGAGCTAGCGGGAGCCCCCCCAGCCGGGGTGCTGTTTTTT. Encoded protein: CASSELAGAPPAGVLFF. The chain is built from TRBV9 and TRBJ2-2, with 10 bases lining up with TRBD2. The CDR3 is 17 amino acids. CDR1 and CDR2 (germline): SGDLS, YYNGEE.

As regards this clonotype: Because the CDR3 is missing its conserved closing phenylalanine or tryptophan, this is likely a read error. This rearrangement joins TRBV12-3 or TRBV12-4 to TRBJ1-6; 7 positions agree with TRBD1. V gave up 5 bases and J gave up 5 bases; unmatched junction bases: 6. This CDR3 comprises 15 residues. In nucleotides, the CDR3 is TGTGCCAGCAGTCCGCCGGGACAGAATAATTCACCCCTCCACCTT. Its translation is CASSPPGQNNSPLHL.